Presented here are 7 T cell receptor beta chains from one specimen sequenced in a study of T cells in Graves' hyperthyroidism and ophthalmopathy. Amplification of TCR beta CDR3 regions was performed using RNA transcripts as template. The TCR CDR3 first-round RT-PCR relied on the HTBI primer set. MiXCR was run by TCRdb on the multiplex PCR reads, yielding one entry per CDR3 protein. The sample yields over 700,000 distinct CDR3 sequences, 30% to 40% seen once. Sequenced: blood. These receptors were obtained from a middle-aged woman with Graves' hyperthyroidism.

This clonotype was counted ten times or more. The chain combines TRBV6-2 or TRBV6-3 with TRBJ2-2; D is unresolved. The CDR3 covers 14 residues. Germline CDR1 and CDR2: MNHEY and SVGEGT. V lost 6 bases to trimming and J lost 7 bases, with 15 bases between them. The CDR3 DNA sequence: TGTGCCAGCAGCTTACGGACGACCATCGGGGAGCTGTTTTTT. Encoded protein: CASSLRTTIGELFF.

As for this clonotype: It is likely a read error, because the conserved phenylalanine at the end of the CDR3 is missing. The gene calls are TRBV6-5 and TRBJ1-2; the D gene is possibly TRBD1 (6 bases). V lost 0 bases and J 2 bases, leaving 13 bases between the germline ends. This CDR3 has 16 residues. The germline V gene encodes CDR1 MNHEY and CDR2 SVGAGI. CDR3 residues: CASSYSRTVTNYGYTS. The CDR3 DNA follows: TGTGCCAGCAGTTACTCGAGGACAGTAACCAACTATGGCTACACCTCC.

This clonotype was picked up one time. The chain has TRBV5-6 and TRBJ1-5, with TRBD1 matching 8 bases. Germline assignment: CDR1 SGHDT and CDR2 YYEEEE. The ends lost 4 bases at V and 14 bases at J; junction bases unmatched: 11. This CDR3 is 13 amino acids long. The CDR3 is CASSDGQGPDEHF. CDR3 DNA sequence: TGTGCCAGCAGCGACGGACAGGGACCGGACGAGCATTTT. The entire variable domain, with the rest obtained from reference TRBV5-6 and TRBJ1-5, is as follows: DAGVTQSPTHLIKTRGQQVTLRCSPKSGHDTVSWYQQALGQGPQFIFQYYEEEERQRGNFPDRFSGHQFPNYSSELNVNALLLGDSALYLCASSDGQGPDEHFGDGTRLSIL.

Comments on this clonotype: At one end the junction does not follow the germline gene, possibly because of a read error. This rearrangement joins TRBV4-3 to TRBJ2-5, with TRBD2 identical over 8 bases. The CDR3 has 16 amino acids. Germline V gives CDR1 LGHNA, CDR2 YSLEER. The CDR3: CAGSQGGWTSKETQYF. CDR3 bases: TGCGCCGGCAGCCAAGGGGGATGGACTAGCAAAGAGACCCAGTACTTC.

There are many counts of this clonotype. The V call is TRBV15, the J call TRBJ1-5, with no clear D. Germline CDR1 LNHNV, CDR2 YYDKDF (reference sequence). This CDR3 spans 16 amino acids. The ends were cut back, 0 bases at V and 2 bases at J, with 11 bases in the middle. The CDR3 DNA follows: TGTGCCACCAGCAGAGATCCCCATGGGGGCAATCAGCCCCAGCATTTT. It is translated as CATSRDPHGGNQPQHF.

This clonotype has a single count. This chain connects TRBV7-9 to TRBJ1-1; 7 positions match TRBD1. The trim removed 8 bases at V and 7 bases at J, leaving 16 bases unmatched. The germline V gene encodes CDR1 SEHNR and CDR2 FQNEAQ (reference sequence). The CDR3 is 15 residues long. The CDR3 protein is CASSPQNLQGHEAFF. In DNA, the CDR3 is TGTGCCAGCTCACCACAGAATCTACAGGGGCATGAAGCTTTCTTT.

This clonotype appeared once. It may be a read error: a sequence one base away is much more abundant. Because it lacks the conserved phenylalanine or tryptophan at the end, this CDR3 is likely a read error. V gene TRBV7-3 combines with J gene TRBJ1-1; D gene ambiguous. Germline V gene sequence: CDR1 SGHTA, CDR2 FQGTGA. This CDR3 is 13 amino acids long. The V and J ends lost 5 bases and 6 bases respectively, with 13 bases between them. The CDR3 is CASSPGSGSEAFS. The CDR3 DNA is TGTGCCAGCAGCCCCGGGTCGGGCTCTGAAGCTTTCTCT.